Each of the 29 T cell receptor beta chains below was sequenced from the same sample in a study of Ad26.COV2.S vaccination and SARS-CoV-2 variants. Treatment reported: around 19 received Ad26.COV2.S at low or high dose, single or two shots; roughly 5 received placebo; per-sample allocation not given. Vaccine and placebo recipients were sampled on day 63 after the first injection. Assay: immunoSEQ multiplex PCR; the TCRdb copy retains only in-frame clones and omits some. This repertoire shows hundreds of thousands of clones, about 80% found once; its top ten account for around 7.3%. The material was peripheral blood, obtained in a trial of Ad26.COV2.S vaccine versus placebo. Receptor source: a person between 18 and 65 years old who received the Ad26.COV2.S COVID-19 vaccine or a placebo.

The chain employs TRBV9 and TRBJ2-2; possibly TRBD2 for D (5 bases). The V gene lost 0 bases and the J gene lost 0 bases, with 6 bases spanning the gap. Per the germline V gene, CDR1 is SGDLS and CDR2 is YYNGEE. The CDR3 runs 15 residues. The CDR3 region is CASSVELANTGELFF. The CDR3 coding sequence is TGTGCCAGCAGCGTAGAACTAGCGAACACCGGGGAGCTGTTTTTT. The full variable domain, in which reference TRBV9 and TRBJ2-2 provide the parts outside the CDR3, is DSGVTQTPKHLITATGQRVTLRCSPRSGDLSVYWYQQSLDQGLQFLIQYYNGEERAKGNILERFSAQQFPDLHSELNLSSLELGDSALYFCASSVELANTGELFFGEGSRLTVL.

This clone was detected once. The rearrangement joins TRBV4-1 to TRBJ2-5; TRBD2 matches 13 bases. This CDR3 has 19 residues. V lost 1 base to trimming and J lost 3 bases; unmatched junction nucleotides: 11. Germline assignment: CDR1 MGHRA and CDR2 YSYEKL. CDR3 coding DNA: TGCGCCAGCAGCCAAGGCGTAGGGACTAGCGGGGCAACCAAAGAGACCCAGTACTTC. Translation gives CASSQGVGTSGATKETQYF.

The rearrangement uses TRBV9 and TRBJ1-3; 7 bases align to TRBD1. The V gene's germline CDR1 is SGDLS and CDR2 YYNGEE. After removal of 4 bases from V and 4 bases from J, the junction contained 11 bases not matched to a gene. This CDR3 has 16 residues. The CDR3 loop reads CASSPNPTGPGNTIYF. In nucleotides, the CDR3 is TGTGCCAGCAGCCCTAATCCGACAGGGCCCGGAAACACCATATATTTT.

The rearrangement links TRBV2 to TRBJ2-5; D ambiguous. Trimming pared 0 bases from V and 9 bases from J, leaving 11 bases between. The germline gives CDR1 SNHLY, CDR2 FYNNEI. This CDR3 is 13 amino acids long. CDR3 loop: CASSEASRGAQYF. The DNA of the CDR3 is TGTGCCAGCAGTGAAGCTAGCCGAGGAGCCCAGTACTTC.

The chain is built from TRBV7-3 and TRBJ2-3; 7 positions match TRBD2. V lost 5 bases to trimming and J lost 2 bases; unmatched junction nucleotides: 13. The CDR3 is made up of 17 amino acids. Per the germline V gene, CDR1 is SGHTA and CDR2 is FQGTGA. The CDR3, as DNA: TGTGCCAGCAGCCGACTCGGGAGGCTAGAGATCACAGATACGCAGTATTTT. Translated: CASSRLGRLEITDTQYF.

This chain joins TRBV6-4 and TRBJ2-1; 11 bases fit TRBD2. Germline CDR1 is MRHNA and CDR2 is SNTAGT. J was trimmed by 5 bases and V by 4 bases; bases with no gene match: 1. The CDR3 has 14 residues. The CDR3 coding sequence is TGTGCCAGCAGTGGACTAGCGGGGAACAATGAGCAGTTCTTC. It translates to CASSGLAGNNEQFF.

This clone was seen once. The chain has TRBV7-9 and TRBJ1-2; D gene ambiguous. The CDR3 has 14 amino acids. Germline-derived CDR1 and CDR2 are SEHNR and FQNEAQ (reference sequence). The ends were cut back, 1 base at V and 4 bases at J, with 10 bases in the middle. CDR3 nucleotides: TGTGCCAGCAGCTTAGAGGCGGGAGGCTATGGCTACACCTTC. Residues: CASSLEAGGYGYTF.

In its sample, this clone was seen once. CDR3: CASSNIGGGLNYGYTF. The CDR3 nucleotides are TGTGCCAGCAGTAATATAGGAGGGGGACTTAACTATGGCTACACCTTC. This sequence joins TRBV27 and TRBJ1-2, with a weak D call TRBD1 (6 bases). The germline V gene encodes CDR1 MNHEY and CDR2 SMNVEV (reference sequence). The CDR3 covers 16 residues. V was pared by 5 bases and J by 1 base, with 17 bases between.

DNA of the CDR3: TGTGCCAGCAGTTCCATCCAGTTTTTCAAGCATGGCTACACCTTC. Its protein product is CASSSIQFFKHGYTF. This rearrangement joins TRBV6-5 to TRBJ1-2; D is undetermined. Germline CDR1 MNHEY, CDR2 SVGAGI. The V end was cut by 4 bases, the J end by 6 bases, with 18 bases between. The CDR3 has 15 residues.

The chain links TRBV25-1 to TRBJ2-7; D may be TRBD2 (6 bases). The V and J ends lost 2 bases and 4 bases respectively, with 6 bases between them. The CDR3 totals 12 residues. Germline CDR1 and CDR2: MGHDK and SYGVNS. CDR3 coding DNA: TGTGCCAGCAGTGAAGGAGGGTACGAGCAGTACTTC. Translated, it gives CASSEGGYEQYF.

The V call is TRBV7-7, the J call TRBJ2-1; 13 bases are a match to TRBD2. The CDR3 length is 16 residues. Germline V lookup: CDR1 SSHAT, CDR2 FNYEAQ (reference sequence). Unmatched junction bases numbered 6, after V lost 1 base and J lost 9 bases. CDR3 DNA sequence: TGTGCCAGCAGCTTAGGTGGGACTAGCGGGATAGGTGAGCAGTTCTTC. Translated, it gives CASSLGGTSGIGEQFF.

This clone was found a few times. The gene calls are TRBV9 and TRBJ2-7; D gene ambiguous. Germline V gives CDR1 SGDLS, CDR2 YYNGEE. Trimming took 4 bases from V and 1 from J, leaving 12 bases between them. CDR3 length: 14 residues. The CDR3 DNA is TGTGCCAGCAGCTCCATGGGTGTTTCCTACGAGCAGTACTTC. Translating it yields CASSSMGVSYEQYF.

The genes are TRBV6-1 and TRBJ1-2; no clear D. The V end lost 1 base, the J end lost 5 bases, and 5 bases lay between the germline ends. The CDR3 consists of 12 residues. The germline V gene encodes CDR1 MNHNS and CDR2 SASEGT. The DNA of the CDR3 is TGTGCCAGCAGTGAAGGGACTTATGGCTACACCTTC. Amino acids: CASSEGTYGYTF.

The V gene is TRBV9, the J gene TRBJ2-1, with D possibly being TRBD1 (6 bases). V lost 3 bases, J lost 7 bases, and 11 bases lay in between. The CDR3 is 13 amino acids. Germline loops: CDR1 SGDLS, CDR2 YYNGEE. CDR3 protein: CASSDTTGNEQFF. The CDR3 DNA reads TGTGCCAGCAGCGACACCACAGGGAATGAGCAGTTCTTC.

V and J are TRBV6-6 and TRBJ1-2; possible D gene TRBD1, 6 bases. Between the trimmed V and J ends, which lost 11 bases and 6 bases, there was a span of 16 bases. CDR3 length equals 12 residues. In germline, CDR1 is MNHNY, CDR2 SVGAGI (reference sequence). The CDR3: CALGGAPNGYTF. CDR3 coding DNA: TGTGCCCTGGGGGGGGCCCCCAATGGCTACACCTTC.

This clone was seen just once. The rearrangement joins TRBV7-2 to TRBJ2-2; D unresolved. The germline V gene has CDR1 SGHTA and CDR2 FQGNSA. The germline V and J ends were trimmed by 1 base and 3 bases, with 6 bases remaining between them. The CDR3 contains 14 residues. This CDR3 reads CASSLESHTGELFF. CDR3 nucleotides: TGTGCCAGCAGCTTAGAAAGTCACACCGGGGAGCTGTTTTTT.

V gene TRBV11-2 combines with J gene TRBJ1-3; D uncertain. The CDR3 extends over 14 amino acids. Trimming pared 5 bases from V and 0 bases from J, leaving 8 bases between. Germline CDR1 is SGHAT and CDR2 is FQNNGV. The DNA for the CDR3 is TGTGCCAGCAGCCCCGGGTCCTCTGGAAACACCATATATTTT. Translation: CASSPGSSGNTIYF.

This clone appeared a few times. The rearrangement uses TRBV2 and TRBJ2-7; D not resolved. The ends were cut back, 8 bases at V and 2 bases at J, with 7 bases in the middle. CDR3 length equals 11 residues. Per the germline V gene, CDR1 is SNHLY and CDR2 is FYNNEI. The CDR3: CASYRAYEQYF. CDR3 coding DNA: TGTGCCAGCTATAGGGCCTACGAGCAGTACTTC.

This chain joins TRBV5-6 and TRBJ2-2, with D perhaps matching TRBD1 (5 bases). Trimming left V 1 base short and J 6 bases short, with 10 bases between. Germline V lookup: CDR1 SGHDT, CDR2 YYEEEE. The CDR3 runs to 14 residues. The CDR3 protein is CASSLQGSAGELFF. The DNA of the CDR3 is TGTGCCAGCAGCTTGCAGGGTTCTGCCGGGGAGCTGTTTTTT. The full variable domain, rest sourced from reference TRBV5-6 and TRBJ2-2, is DAGVTQSPTHLIKTRGQQVTLRCSPKSGHDTVSWYQQALGQGPQFIFQYYEEEERQRGNFPDRFSGHQFPNYSSELNVNALLLGDSALYLCASSLQGSAGELFFGEGSRLTVL.

The chain couples TRBV19 to TRBJ1-5, with TRBD1 as a possible D gene (5 bases). CDR3 length equals 13 residues. The V end was cut by 3 bases, the J end by 7 bases, with 10 bases between. Germline values: CDR1 LNHDA, CDR2 SQIVND (reference sequence). Here the CDR3 DNA reads TGTGCCAGTAGTATTGGGGGTGGCCAGCCCCAGCATTTT. Translating gives CASSIGGGQPQHF.

CDR3 in DNA: TGTGCCAGCACCAAAGGGGGGGGCACTGAAGCTTTCTTT. Amino acid sequence: CASTKGGGTEAFF. This chain links TRBV6-5 with TRBJ1-1, with D possibly being TRBD1 (6 bases). The CDR3 has 13 amino acids. V lost 7 bases and J lost 4, with 13 bases in between. CDR1 is MNHEY, CDR2 SVGAGI, per germline.

This sequence joins TRBV6-5 and TRBJ1-1, with D tentatively TRBD1 (6 bases). This CDR3 is 13 amino acids long. V lost 10 bases, J lost 1 base, and 13 bases lay in between. The germline V gene has CDR1 MNHEY and CDR2 SVGAGI. The CDR3 loop reads CAIQLTGNTEAFF. CDR3 in DNA: TGTGCCATCCAACTGACAGGGAACACTGAAGCTTTCTTT.

This chain uses TRBV7-8 with TRBJ1-2; 9 bases agree with TRBD1. This CDR3 spans 15 amino acids. CDR1 and CDR2 (germline): SGHVS, FQNEAQ. Unmatched junction bases numbered 7, after V lost 3 bases and J lost 5 bases. The CDR3 region is CASSLGQGPFYGYTF. CDR3 DNA: TGTGCCAGCAGCTTGGGACAGGGCCCCTTTTATGGCTACACCTTC.

The V gene is TRBV3-1 (or the pseudogene TRBV3-2), the J gene TRBJ2-3, with D unclear. CDR1 is LGHDT and CDR2 is YNNKEL in the germline V gene (reference sequence). Trimming left V 6 bases short and J 1 base short, with 11 bases between. The length of the CDR3 is 14 residues. CDR3 nucleotides: TGTGCCAGCAGTTCTCGGTTCCGCACAGATACGCAGTATTTT. Translating gives CASSSRFRTDTQYF.

Here the CDR3 reads CASSHQGQGAYEQYF. DNA for the CDR3: TGCGCCAGCAGCCACCAGGGACAGGGGGCTTACGAGCAGTACTTC. The chain carries TRBV4-3 and TRBJ2-7; 12 positions match TRBD1. The CDR3 extends over 15 amino acids. Per the germline V gene, CDR1 is LGHNA and CDR2 is YSLEER. Trimming at V came to 3 bases and at J to 4 bases, leaving 4 bases not matched to a gene.

The chain combines TRBV5-4 with TRBJ2-7, with 8 bases aligning to TRBD1. The CDR3 extends over 15 amino acids. The V and J ends lost 3 bases and 0 bases, in that order; junction bases with no gene match: 5. The germline CDR1 and CDR2 sequences are SGHNT and YYREEE (reference sequence). CDR3 protein: CASSSGTGSSYEQYF. As DNA, the CDR3 is TGTGCCAGCAGCTCAGGGACAGGAAGCTCCTACGAGCAGTACTTC.

This chain links TRBV12-5 with TRBJ2-3; D is uncertain. The CDR3 runs 14 residues. Deletions cut 7 bases from V and 3 bases from J, with 14 bases between. Germline V gene lookup returns CDR1 LGHNT and CDR2 FRNRAP. The CDR3 protein is CASASSLRTDTQYF. CDR3 DNA sequence: TGTGCTAGTGCCTCTTCTCTTAGGACAGATACGCAGTATTTT.

The chain is built from TRBV11-2 and TRBJ2-7, with no clear D. V was cut by 5 bases and J by 2 bases, with 7 bases left in between. Looked up from germline, CDR1 is SGHAT and CDR2 is FQNNGV. This CDR3 has 12 residues. The CDR3 reads CASSQGPYEQYF. CDR3 coding DNA: TGTGCCAGCAGCCAAGGCCCCTACGAGCAGTACTTC.

J is TRBJ2-5 and V is TRBV5-1; 7 positions match TRBD2. The ends lost 1 base at V and 2 bases at J; junction bases unmatched: 5. The germline CDR1 and CDR2 sequences are SGHRS and YFSETQ. The CDR3 length is 15 residues. CDR3 region: CASSLRWGGQETQYF. CDR3 DNA sequence: TGCGCCAGCAGCTTGCGGTGGGGGGGACAAGAGACCCAGTACTTC. The variable domain in full, with the rest retrieved from reference TRBV5-1 and TRBJ2-5, is KAGVTQTPRYLIKTRGQQVTLSCSPISGHRSVSWYQQTPGQGLQFLFEYFSETQRNKGNFPGRFSGRQFSNSRSEMNVSTLELGDSALYLCASSLRWGGQETQYFGPGTRLLVL.